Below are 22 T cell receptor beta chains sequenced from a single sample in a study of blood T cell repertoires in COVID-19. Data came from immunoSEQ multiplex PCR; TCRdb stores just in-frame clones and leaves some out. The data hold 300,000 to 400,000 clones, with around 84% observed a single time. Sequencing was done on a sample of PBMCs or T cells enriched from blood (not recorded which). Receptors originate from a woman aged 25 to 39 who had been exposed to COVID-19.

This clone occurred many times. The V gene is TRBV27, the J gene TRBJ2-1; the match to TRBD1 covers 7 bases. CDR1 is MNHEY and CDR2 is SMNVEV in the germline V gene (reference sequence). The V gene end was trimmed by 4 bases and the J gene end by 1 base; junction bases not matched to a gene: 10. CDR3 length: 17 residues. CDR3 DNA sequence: TGTGCCAGCAGTTCCCTCCAGGGACAGCCGTCCTACAATGAGCAGTTCTTC. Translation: CASSSLQGQPSYNEQFF.

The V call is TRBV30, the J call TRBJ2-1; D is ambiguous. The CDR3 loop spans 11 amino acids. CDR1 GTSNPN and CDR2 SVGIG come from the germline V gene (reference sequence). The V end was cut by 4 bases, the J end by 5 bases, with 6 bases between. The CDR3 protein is CAWNIDNEQFF. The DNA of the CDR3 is TGTGCCTGGAACATTGACAATGAGCAGTTCTTC.

The CDR3 reads CASRKDRVGNYEQYF. Here the CDR3 DNA reads TGTGCCAGCAGAAAGGACAGGGTAGGGAACTACGAGCAGTACTTC. The V gene is TRBV5-6, the J gene TRBJ2-7, with 8 bases identical to TRBD1. The junction had 10 bases not matched to a gene; V was cut back by 5 bases and J by 3 bases. CDR3 size: 15 residues. Germline-derived CDR1 and CDR2 are SGHDT and YYEEEE.

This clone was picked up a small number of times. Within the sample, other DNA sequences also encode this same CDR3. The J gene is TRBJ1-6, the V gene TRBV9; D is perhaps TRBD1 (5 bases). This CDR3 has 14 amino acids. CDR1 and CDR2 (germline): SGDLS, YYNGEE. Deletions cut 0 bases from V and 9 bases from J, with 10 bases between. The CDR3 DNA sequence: TGTGCCAGCAGCGTAGGGGGTGGGGCTTCACCCCTCCACTTT. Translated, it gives CASSVGGGASPLHF.

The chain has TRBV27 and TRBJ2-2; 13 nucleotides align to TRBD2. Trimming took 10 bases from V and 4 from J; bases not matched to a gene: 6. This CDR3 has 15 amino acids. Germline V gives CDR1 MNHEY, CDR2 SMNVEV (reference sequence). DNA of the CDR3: TGTGCCACGCATCGACTAGCGGGGGGCACCGGGGAGCTGTTTTTT. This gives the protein CATHRLAGGTGELFF.

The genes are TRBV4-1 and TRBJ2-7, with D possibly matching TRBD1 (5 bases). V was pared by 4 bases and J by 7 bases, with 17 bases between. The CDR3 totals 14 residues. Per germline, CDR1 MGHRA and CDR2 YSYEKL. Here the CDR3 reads CASSPHVGVWEQYF. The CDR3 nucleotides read TGCGCCAGCAGCCCCCATGTAGGGGTTTGGGAGCAGTACTTC.

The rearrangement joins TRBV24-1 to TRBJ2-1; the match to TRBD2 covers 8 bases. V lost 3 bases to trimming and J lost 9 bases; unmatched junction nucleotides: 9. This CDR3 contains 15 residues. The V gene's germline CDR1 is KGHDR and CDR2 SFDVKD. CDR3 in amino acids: CATSDLSGAGSEQFF. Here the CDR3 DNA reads TGTGCCACCAGTGATCTTAGCGGGGCGGGGAGTGAGCAGTTCTTC.

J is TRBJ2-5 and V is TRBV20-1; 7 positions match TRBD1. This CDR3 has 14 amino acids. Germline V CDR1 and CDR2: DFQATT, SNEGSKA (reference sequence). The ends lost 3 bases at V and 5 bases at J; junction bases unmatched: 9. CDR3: CSASAIGGQETQYF. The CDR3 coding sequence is TGCAGTGCTAGTGCCATAGGGGGCCAGGAGACCCAGTACTTC.

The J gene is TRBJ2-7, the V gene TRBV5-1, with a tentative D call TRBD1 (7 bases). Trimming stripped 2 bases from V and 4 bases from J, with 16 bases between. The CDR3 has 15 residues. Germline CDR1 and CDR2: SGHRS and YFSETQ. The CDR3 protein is CASSFGAGGNYEQYF. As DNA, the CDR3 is TGCGCCAGCAGCTTTGGGGCAGGGGGGAATTACGAGCAGTACTTC.

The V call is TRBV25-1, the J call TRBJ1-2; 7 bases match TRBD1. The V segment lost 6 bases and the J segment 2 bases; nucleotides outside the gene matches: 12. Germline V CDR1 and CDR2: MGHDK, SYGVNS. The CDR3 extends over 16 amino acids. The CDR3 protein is CASSDTEATGNYGYTF. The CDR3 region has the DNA TGTGCCAGCAGCGATACCGAAGCGACAGGGAACTATGGCTACACCTTC.

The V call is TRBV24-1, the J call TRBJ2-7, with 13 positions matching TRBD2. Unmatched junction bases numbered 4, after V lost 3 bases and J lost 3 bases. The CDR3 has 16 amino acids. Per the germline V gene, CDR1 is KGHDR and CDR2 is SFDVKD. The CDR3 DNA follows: TGTGCCACCAGTGATGCCGGGACTAGCGGGGTCTACGAGCAGTACTTC. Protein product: CATSDAGTSGVYEQYF.

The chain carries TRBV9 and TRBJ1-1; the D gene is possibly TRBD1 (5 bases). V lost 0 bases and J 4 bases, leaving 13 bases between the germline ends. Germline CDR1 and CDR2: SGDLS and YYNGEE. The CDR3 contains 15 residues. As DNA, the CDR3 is TGTGCCAGCAGCGTAGGGAGGGGTCGAAGCACTGAAGCTTTCTTT. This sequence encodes CASSVGRGRSTEAFF.

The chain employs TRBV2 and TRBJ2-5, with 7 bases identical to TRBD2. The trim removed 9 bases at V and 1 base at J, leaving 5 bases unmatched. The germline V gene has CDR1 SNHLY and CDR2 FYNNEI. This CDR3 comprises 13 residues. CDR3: CASSGGIQETQYF. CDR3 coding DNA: TGTGCCAGTTCCGGGGGGATCCAAGAGACCCAGTACTTC.

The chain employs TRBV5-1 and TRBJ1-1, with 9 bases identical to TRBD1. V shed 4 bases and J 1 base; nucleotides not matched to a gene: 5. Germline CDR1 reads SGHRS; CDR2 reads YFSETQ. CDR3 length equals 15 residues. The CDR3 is CASSSRTGENTEAFF. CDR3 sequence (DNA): TGCGCCAGCAGCAGTCGGACAGGGGAGAACACTGAAGCTTTCTTT.

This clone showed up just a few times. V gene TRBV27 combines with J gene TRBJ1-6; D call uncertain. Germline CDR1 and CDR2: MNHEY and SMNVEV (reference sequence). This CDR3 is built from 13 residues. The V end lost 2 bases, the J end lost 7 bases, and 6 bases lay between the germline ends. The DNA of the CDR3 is TGTGCCAGCAGTTTAAAACGGAATTCACCCCTCCACTTT. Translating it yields CASSLKRNSPLHF.

In nucleotides, the CDR3 is TGTGCCAGCAGCCAAGGGACAGGGTCGGGGACCCAGTACTTC. Protein product: CASSQGTGSGTQYF. The rearrangement links TRBV3-1 (or the pseudogene TRBV3-2) to TRBJ2-5, with 8 positions matching TRBD1. Germline V gene lookup returns CDR1 LGHDT and CDR2 YNNKEL (reference sequence). Losses at the gene ends were 1 base for V and 7 bases for J; bases not matched to a gene: 5. The length of the CDR3 is 14 residues.

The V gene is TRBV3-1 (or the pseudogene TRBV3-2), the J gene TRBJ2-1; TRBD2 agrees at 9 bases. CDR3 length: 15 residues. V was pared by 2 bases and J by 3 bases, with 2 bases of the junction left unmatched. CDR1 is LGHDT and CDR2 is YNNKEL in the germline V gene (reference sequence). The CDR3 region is CASSQTSGRYNEQFF. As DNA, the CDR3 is TGTGCCAGCAGCCAAACTAGCGGGCGCTACAATGAGCAGTTCTTC.

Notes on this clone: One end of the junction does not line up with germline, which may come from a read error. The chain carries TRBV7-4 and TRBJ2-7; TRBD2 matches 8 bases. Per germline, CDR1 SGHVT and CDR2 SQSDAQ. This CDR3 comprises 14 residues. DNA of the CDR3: TGTGCCAGCAGACGCGAGCGGGAGTATTACGGGCAGTACTTC. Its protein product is CASRREREYYGQYF.

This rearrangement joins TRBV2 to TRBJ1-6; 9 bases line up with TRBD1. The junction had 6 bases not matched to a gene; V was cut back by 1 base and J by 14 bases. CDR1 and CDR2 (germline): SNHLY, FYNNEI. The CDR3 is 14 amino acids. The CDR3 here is CASSEDGTGRTLHF. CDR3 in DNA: TGTGCCAGCAGTGAAGACGGGACAGGGAGAACCCTCCACTTT.

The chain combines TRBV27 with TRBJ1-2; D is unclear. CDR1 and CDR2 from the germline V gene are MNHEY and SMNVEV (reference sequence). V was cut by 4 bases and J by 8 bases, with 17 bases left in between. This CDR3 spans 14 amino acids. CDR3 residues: CASSSIMRDDGYTF. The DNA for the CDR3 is TGTGCCAGCAGTTCTATTATGAGGGATGACGGCTACACCTTC.

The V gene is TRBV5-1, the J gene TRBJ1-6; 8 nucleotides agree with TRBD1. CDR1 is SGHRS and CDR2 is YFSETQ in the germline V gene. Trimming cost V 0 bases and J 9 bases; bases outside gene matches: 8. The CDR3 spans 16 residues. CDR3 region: CASSLASSGGGSPLHF. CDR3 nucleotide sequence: TGCGCCAGCAGCTTGGCCAGTTCAGGGGGCGGTTCACCCCTCCACTTT.

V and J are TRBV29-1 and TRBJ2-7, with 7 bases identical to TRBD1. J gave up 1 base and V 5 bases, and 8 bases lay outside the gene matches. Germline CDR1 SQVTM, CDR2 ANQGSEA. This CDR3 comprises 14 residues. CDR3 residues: CSVQAGTASYEQYF. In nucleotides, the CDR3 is TGCAGCGTTCAAGCCGGGACAGCGTCCTACGAGCAGTACTTC.